This T cell receptor beta chain was recovered during a study of T cell changes during pregnancy in multiple sclerosis. The V gene's germline CDR1 is LNHDA and CDR2 SQIVND (reference sequence). This CDR3 contains 15 residues. The V and J ends lost 5 bases and 0 bases, in that order; junction bases with no gene match: 5. The table came from immunoSEQ multiplex PCR; TCRdb's copy has only in-frame clones and leaves some out. The table records about 40,000 clones, 94% of them present only once. This rearrangement joins TRBV19 to TRBJ2-3; 7 nucleotides match TRBD2. The receptor was derived from a female donor with multiple sclerosis, enrolled in a pregnancy study. Sequenced here: peripheral blood, sampled in the third trimester of pregnancy. CDR3 residues: CASSLRAGSTDTQYF. The DNA of the CDR3 is TGTGCCAGTAGTTTAAGAGCGGGAAGCACAGATACGCAGTATTTT.